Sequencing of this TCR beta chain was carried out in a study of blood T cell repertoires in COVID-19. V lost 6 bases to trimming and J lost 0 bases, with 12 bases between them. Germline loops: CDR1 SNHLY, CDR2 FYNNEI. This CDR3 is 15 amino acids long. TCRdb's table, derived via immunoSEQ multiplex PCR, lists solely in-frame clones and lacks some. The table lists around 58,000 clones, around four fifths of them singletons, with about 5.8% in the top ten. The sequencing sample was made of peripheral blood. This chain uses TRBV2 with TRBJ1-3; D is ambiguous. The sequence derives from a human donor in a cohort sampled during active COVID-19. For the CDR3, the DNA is TGTGCCAGCAGCCTACAGCCAAACTCTGGAAACACCATATATTTT. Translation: CASSLQPNSGNTIYF.